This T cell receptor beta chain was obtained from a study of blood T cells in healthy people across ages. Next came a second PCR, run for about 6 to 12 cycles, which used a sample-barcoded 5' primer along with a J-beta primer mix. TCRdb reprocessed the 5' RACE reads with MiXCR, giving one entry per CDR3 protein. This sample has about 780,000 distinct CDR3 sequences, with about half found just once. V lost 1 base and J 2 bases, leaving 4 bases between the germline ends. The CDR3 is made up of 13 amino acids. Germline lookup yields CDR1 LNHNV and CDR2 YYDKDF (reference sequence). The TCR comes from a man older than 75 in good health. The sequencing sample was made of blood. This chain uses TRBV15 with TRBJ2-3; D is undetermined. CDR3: CATSRVPTDTQYF. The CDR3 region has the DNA TGTGCCACCAGCAGAGTCCCCACAGATACGCAGTATTTT.